The TCR beta chain under discussion was sequenced for a study of CD8+CD57+ T cells in acquired aplastic anemia. V lost 3 bases and J lost 0; bases outside the gene matches: 5. CDR1 is DFQATT, CDR2 SNEGSKA, per germline (reference sequence). The CDR3 spans 14 residues. Genomic DNA was employed as the template in profiling TCR beta VDJ and CDR3. One entry per CDR3 protein, called by TCRdb with MiXCR from the reads. The repertoire holds about 420,000 distinct CDR3 sequences, about two thirds seen once, with more than 3.5% in the top ten. Sequencing was carried out using sorted CD4+, CD8+, or CD8+CD57+ T cells (not recorded which) from PBMCs. V and J are TRBV20-1 and TRBJ2-7; the match to TRBD2 covers 7 bases. The sequence was collected from a human donor in good health, serving as a control. The CDR3: CSARRGISSYEQYF. As DNA, the CDR3 is TGCAGTGCTAGGCGGGGGATTTCCTCCTACGAGCAGTACTTC.